The 30 T cell receptor beta chains given below trace back to one sample, sequenced in a study of long-term antiretroviral therapy in people with HIV. They ran version v3.0 of the immunoSEQ assay at survey level. The method was immunoSEQ multiplex PCR; TCRdb's version includes in-frame clones alone and lacks a portion of them. In the table there are some 11,000 clones, approximately 86% of which are singletons. The sample was unsorted PBMCs, taken 3.4 years after starting antiretroviral therapy. Receptor source: a man in his forties or fifties with HIV.

The chain couples TRBV5-6 to TRBJ2-7; either TRBD1 or TRBD2 may supply D (5 bases each). CDR3 size: 14 residues. Trimming shortened V by 4 bases and J by 4 bases, and 15 bases separated the two germline ends. Germline values: CDR1 SGHDT, CDR2 YYEEEE. In DNA, the CDR3 is TGTGCCAGCAGCCAGGGACCGACTGTGTACGAGCAGTACTTC. It codes for CASSQGPTVYEQYF.

The chain has TRBV7-2 and TRBJ2-7, with TRBD2 matching over 8 bases. Trimming took 5 bases from V and 2 from J; bases not matched to a gene: 11. The CDR3 totals 16 residues. The germline V gene encodes CDR1 SGHTA and CDR2 FQGNSA. The CDR3 sequence is CASSLGAGGGTYEQYF. In nucleotides, the CDR3 is TGTGCCAGCAGCCTGGGGGCCGGGGGGGGTACCTACGAGCAGTACTTC.

V is TRBV19 and J is TRBJ2-7; 11 bases are a match to TRBD1. The germline V gene encodes CDR1 LNHDA and CDR2 SQIVND (reference sequence). The ends lost 3 bases at V and 4 bases at J; junction bases unmatched: 11. This CDR3 comprises 17 residues. This chain's CDR3 is CASSMSRGQGGMYEQYF. Written as DNA, the CDR3 is TGTGCCAGTAGTATGTCGCGGGGACAGGGGGGGATGTACGAGCAGTACTTC. Together with reference TRBV19 and TRBJ2-7, the CDR3 gives the full variable domain: DGGITQSPKYLFRKEGQNVTLSCEQNLNHDAMYWYRQDPGQGLRLIYYSQIVNDFQKGDIAEGYSVSREKKESFPLTVTSAQKNPTAFYLCASSMSRGQGGMYEQYFGPGTRLTVT.

The rearrangement joins TRBV11-2 to TRBJ2-2; the D gene could be TRBD1 or TRBD2 (6 bases each). The CDR3 loop spans 18 amino acids. Per germline, CDR1 SGHAT and CDR2 FQNNGV. V lost 3 bases and J lost 5, with 22 bases in between. In DNA form, the CDR3 reads TGTGCCAGCAGCTTCCGGGACACAAGCCGTCGGGGGACCGGGGAGCTGTTTTTT. Protein sequence: CASSFRDTSRRGTGELFF.

The gene calls are TRBV15 and TRBJ2-7, with a weak D call TRBD1 (6 bases). Germline CDR1 is LNHNV and CDR2 is YYDKDF (reference sequence). V shed 8 bases and J shed 0 bases, with 14 bases lying between them. The CDR3 has 14 residues. As DNA, the CDR3 is TGTGCCACCGCAAACAGGGCTTTCTCCTACGAGCAGTACTTC. Encoded protein: CATANRAFSYEQYF.

The CDR3 spells CASSLGTERNTEAFF. DNA for the CDR3: TGTGCCAGCAGCTTAGGAACGGAACGGAACACTGAAGCTTTCTTT. The chain combines TRBV7-2 with TRBJ1-1, with no clear D. V dropped 1 base and J dropped 1 base, with 10 bases sitting between them. CDR3 length: 15 residues. In germline, CDR1 is SGHTA, CDR2 FQGNSA.

The chain uses TRBV25-1 and TRBJ1-3; D call uncertain. The CDR3 covers 16 residues. Trimming pared 4 bases from V and 0 bases from J, leaving 13 bases between. Germline-derived CDR1 and CDR2 are MGHDK and SYGVNS. CDR3 region: CASSVGNLNSGNTIYF. CDR3 in DNA: TGTGCCAGCAGTGTTGGGAACCTAAACTCTGGAAACACCATATATTTT.

The chain joins TRBV27 to TRBJ1-4, with a tentative D call TRBD1 (5 bases). The V end lost 5 bases, the J end lost 8 bases, and 9 bases lay between the germline ends. CDR3 length: 12 amino acids. CDR1 is MNHEY, CDR2 SMNVEV, per germline (reference sequence). The CDR3 DNA follows: TGTGCCAGCAGTGGGACCGTCGAAAAACTGTTTTTT. Translation: CASSGTVEKLFF. The variable domain in full, with the rest retrieved from reference TRBV27 and TRBJ1-4, is EAQVTQNPRYLITVTGKKLTVTCSQNMNHEYMSWYRQDPGLGLRQIYYSMNVEVTDKGDVPEGYKVSRKEKRNFPLILESPSPNQTSLYFCASSGTVEKLFFGSGTQLSVL.

The chain couples TRBV14 to TRBJ2-1, with 9 bases lining up with TRBD1. Unmatched junction bases numbered 5, after V lost 4 bases and J lost 4 bases. CDR3 size: 15 residues. Germline CDR1 and CDR2: SGHDN and FVKESK. The CDR3, as DNA: TGTGCCAGCAGCCTCGGACAGGGGCAGTACAATGAGCAGTTCTTC. Its protein is CASSLGQGQYNEQFF.

This chain joins TRBV21-1 and TRBJ2-5; the D segment call TRBD2 is taken from the table without a DNA check. TRBV21-1 is shown as a pseudogene. The CDR3 spans 19 residues. The CDR3 is CASSKEASRRPRGQETQYF. Here the CDR3 DNA reads TGTGCCAGCAGCAAAGAGGCCTCGCGGCGGCCCCGCGGGCAAGAGACCCAGTACTTC.

The chain recombines TRBV7-2 with TRBJ1-1; 11 bases match TRBD1. There are 15 residues in the CDR3. V shed 5 bases and J 5 bases; nucleotides not matched to a gene: 7. The germline gives CDR1 SGHTA, CDR2 FQGNSA. As DNA, the CDR3 is TGTGCCAGCAGCCCCCAGGGACAGGGGGTGACTGAAGCTTTCTTT. Its protein is CASSPQGQGVTEAFF.

This clone was seen once. V is TRBV19 and J is TRBJ1-5, with unresolved D. CDR3 length: 15 amino acids. The germline V gene encodes CDR1 LNHDA and CDR2 SQIVND (reference sequence). V lost 3 bases to trimming and J lost 7 bases, with 16 bases between them. CDR3 sequence reads: CASSISVGLGQPQHF. Written as DNA, the CDR3 is TGTGCCAGTAGTATTTCTGTGGGGTTAGGACAGCCCCAGCATTTT.

This clone is large (0.1 to 1%) in the sample. This chain links TRBV19 with TRBJ1-5, with D possibly matching TRBD1 (6 bases). CDR3 length: 13 amino acids. V gave up 9 bases and J gave up 4 bases, with 13 bases separating them. Germline values: CDR1 LNHDA, CDR2 SQIVND (reference sequence). The CDR3 region is CASGGGRNQPQHF. CDR3 nucleotide sequence: TGTGCCAGCGGGGGGGGCAGGAATCAGCCCCAGCATTTT. Full variable domain (outside the CDR3, taken from reference TRBV19 and TRBJ1-5): DGGITQSPKYLFRKEGQNVTLSCEQNLNHDAMYWYRQDPGQGLRLIYYSQIVNDFQKGDIAEGYSVSREKKESFPLTVTSAQKNPTAFYLCASGGGRNQPQHFGDGTRLSIL.

This chain connects TRBV4-1 to TRBJ2-7, with 8 bases fitting TRBD2. Germline trimming cut 0 bases from V and 4 bases from J; bases unmatched to any gene: 8. CDR1 is MGHRA, CDR2 YSYEKL, per germline. This CDR3 region has 16 residues. The CDR3 region is CASSQDRSGSQYEQYF. CDR3 nucleotide sequence: TGCGCCAGCAGCCAAGATAGGAGCGGGAGTCAATACGAGCAGTACTTC.

The rearrangement links TRBV7-2 to TRBJ1-5; weak D call: TRBD1 (6 bases). CDR1 and CDR2 (germline): SGHTA, FQGNSA. The CDR3 has 15 residues. Trimming removed 5 bases at V and 0 bases at J, with 11 bases between. This CDR3 is CASSKGGGSNQPQHF. The CDR3 nucleotides are TGTGCCAGCAGCAAAGGAGGGGGTAGCAATCAGCCCCAGCATTTT.

The chain carries TRBV30 and TRBJ1-3, with D possibly matching TRBD1 (6 bases). Germline V gives CDR1 GTSNPN, CDR2 SVGIG (reference sequence). There are 12 residues in the CDR3. The V end was cut by 0 bases, the J end by 7 bases, with 7 bases between. In nucleotides, the CDR3 is TGTGCCTGGAGTGTAAGGGGGAACACCATATATTTT. Residues: CAWSVRGNTIYF.

The chain is built from TRBV30 and TRBJ1-6; D may be TRBD1 (5 bases). Between the trimmed V and J ends, which lost 0 bases and 7 bases, there was a span of 13 bases. The germline V gene has CDR1 GTSNPN and CDR2 SVGIG (reference sequence). The CDR3 is 15 amino acids. The CDR3 DNA is TGTGCCTGGAGTGTACAAACAGGCCGAAATTCACCCCTCCACTTT. It is translated as CAWSVQTGRNSPLHF.

The chain has TRBV6-1 and TRBJ2-2; D unresolved. The V end was cut by 11 bases, the J end by 6 bases, with 16 bases between. The germline gives CDR1 MNHNS, CDR2 SASEGT. This CDR3 comprises 13 residues. CDR3 sequence reads: CAGSPRFPGELFF. The DNA for the CDR3 is TGTGCCGGATCCCCTCGATTTCCCGGGGAGCTGTTTTTT.

This clone was seen a few times. The chain combines TRBV7-2 with TRBJ1-4; 11 bases agree with TRBD1. The germline gives CDR1 SGHTA, CDR2 FQGNSA. The CDR3 loop spans 14 amino acids. J was trimmed by 7 bases and V by 5 bases; bases with no gene match: 3. The CDR3 spells CASSLGQGGEKLFF. CDR3 nucleotides: TGTGCCAGCAGCCTGGGACAGGGGGGTGAAAAACTGTTTTTT.

The count of this clone is one. The genes are TRBV28 and TRBJ2-3, with 8 positions matching TRBD2. CDR1 and CDR2 (germline): MDHEN, SYDVKM. V shed 5 bases and J 2 bases; nucleotides not matched to a gene: 9. CDR3 length: 16 residues. This chain's CDR3 is CASSLERESPTDTQYF. CDR3 coding DNA: TGTGCCAGCAGTCTAGAGCGGGAGAGCCCCACAGATACGCAGTATTTT. Drawing the rest from reference TRBV28 and TRBJ2-3, the complete variable domain is DVKVTQSSRYLVKRTGEKVFLECVQDMDHENMFWYRQDPGLGLRLIYFSYDVKMKEKGDIPEGYSVSREKKERFSLILESASTNQTSMYLCASSLERESPTDTQYFGPGTRLTVL.

Note on this clone: Other nucleotide sequences from this sample produce the same CDR3. The rearrangement joins TRBV9 to TRBJ2-2, with D perhaps matching TRBD1 (6 bases). The V gene lost 0 bases and the J gene lost 7 bases, with 7 bases spanning the gap. In germline, CDR1 is SGDLS, CDR2 YYNGEE. The CDR3 totals 13 residues. The CDR3 here is CASSVVGGGELFF. The CDR3 bases are TGTGCCAGCAGCGTAGTAGGGGGCGGGGAGCTGTTTTTT.

The chain links TRBV2 to TRBJ2-7; 9 nucleotides line up with TRBD1. The germline gives CDR1 SNHLY, CDR2 FYNNEI. The CDR3 sequence is 16 residues long. Losses at the gene ends were 6 bases for V and 4 bases for J; bases not matched to a gene: 13. The CDR3 DNA reads TGTGCCAGCAGCTCTGAGGGGACAGGGACAATTTACGAGCAGTACTTC. It specifies CASSSEGTGTIYEQYF.

V is TRBV7-8 and J is TRBJ1-5; 9 nucleotides line up with TRBD1. The germline CDR1 and CDR2 sequences are SGHVS and FQNEAQ. The CDR3 covers 13 residues. With V trimmed by 8 bases and J by 7 bases, 6 bases remained unmatched. The chain's CDR3 is CASSTGGRQPQHF. CDR3 in DNA: TGTGCCAGCTCAACAGGGGGCAGACAGCCCCAGCATTTT.

The rearrangement links TRBV18 to TRBJ2-7, with 11 bases fitting TRBD2. Per the germline V gene, CDR1 is KGHSH and CDR2 is LQKENI. V lost 5 bases to trimming and J lost 3 bases; unmatched junction nucleotides: 9. The CDR3 is made up of 16 amino acids. Here the CDR3 DNA reads TGTGCCAGCTCATCTAGACTAGCGGGGAGAATCTACGAGCAGTACTTC. This encodes CASSSRLAGRIYEQYF.

For the CDR3, the DNA is TGTGCCAGAACCAACCGAAAGGGGCCAGGGTACAATGAGCAGTTCTTC. Its protein is CARTNRKGPGYNEQFF. The V gene is TRBV14, the J gene TRBJ2-1, with D possibly matching TRBD1 (5 bases). The CDR3 contains 16 residues. In germline, CDR1 is SGHDN, CDR2 FVKESK. The ends were cut back, 9 bases at V and 4 bases at J, with 22 bases in the middle.

This sequence joins TRBV5-6 and TRBJ2-7, with D tentatively TRBD1 (5 bases). Germline CDR1 and CDR2: SGHDT and YYEEEE. This CDR3 is built from 16 residues. The V end lost 0 bases, the J end lost 2 bases, and 15 bases lay between the germline ends. This CDR3 is CASSLEEQVRAYEQYF. The CDR3 bases are TGTGCCAGCAGCTTGGAGGAACAGGTCCGAGCCTACGAGCAGTACTTC.

V usage is TRBV5-1 and J usage is TRBJ2-5; 8 bases agree with TRBD1. The length of the CDR3 is 16 residues. The trim removed 7 bases at V and 0 bases at J, leaving 11 bases unmatched. In germline, CDR1 is SGHRS, CDR2 YFSETQ. The DNA of the CDR3 is TGCGCCAGCTCCAGGGGGCGCGGGGACTACCAAGAGACCCAGTACTTC. It yields the protein CASSRGRGDYQETQYF.

CDR3 sequence reads: CASSVGLGQPQHF. CDR3 bases: TGTGCCAGCAGCGTAGGCCTGGGGCAGCCCCAGCATTTT. The chain joins TRBV9 to TRBJ1-5, with D hard to call. CDR1 and CDR2 (germline): SGDLS, YYNGEE. Trimming shortened V by 0 bases and J by 7 bases, and 8 bases separated the two germline ends. This CDR3 has 13 residues.

The chain uses TRBV2 and TRBJ1-5; D is unclear. The V end lost 3 bases, the J end lost 4 bases, and 1 base lay between the germline ends. Germline CDR1 is SNHLY and CDR2 is FYNNEI. CDR3 length: 11 residues. The CDR3 DNA follows: TGTGCCAGCAGTGAGAATCAGCCCCAGCATTTT. Its protein is CASSENQPQHF.

The chain uses TRBV6-5 and TRBJ1-1; D possibly corresponds to TRBD1 (5 bases). CDR1 is MNHEY and CDR2 is SVGAGI in the germline V gene. The CDR3 loop spans 14 amino acids. The germline V and J ends were trimmed by 2 bases and 1 base, with 8 bases remaining between them. Written as DNA, the CDR3 is TGTGCCAGCAGTTACCGGGGGTCGAACACTGAAGCTTTCTTT. As protein: CASSYRGSNTEAFF.